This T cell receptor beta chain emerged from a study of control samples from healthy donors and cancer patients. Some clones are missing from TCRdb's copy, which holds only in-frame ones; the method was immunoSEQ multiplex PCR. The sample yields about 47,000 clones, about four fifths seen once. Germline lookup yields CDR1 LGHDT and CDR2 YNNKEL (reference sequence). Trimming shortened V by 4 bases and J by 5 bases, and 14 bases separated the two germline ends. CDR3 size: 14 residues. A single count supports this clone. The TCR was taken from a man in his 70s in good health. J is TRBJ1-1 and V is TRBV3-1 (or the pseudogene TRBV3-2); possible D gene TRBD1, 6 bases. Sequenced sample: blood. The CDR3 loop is CASSLEGGHTEAFF. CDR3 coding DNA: TGTGCCAGCAGCCTCGAAGGGGGACATACTGAAGCTTTCTTT.